This T cell receptor (beta chain) appears in the sequencing data of a study of blood T cell repertoires in COVID-19. In the study overall: T cells, B-cell-depleted T cells, or PBMCs provided the cDNA or gDNA that served as material.

Only in-frame clones appear in the TCRdb table, and some are missing; sequencing was by immunoSEQ multiplex PCR. The sample contains fewer than 150,000 clones, 90% of which appear only once. The CDR3 spans 18 residues. V was clipped by 1 base and J by 8 bases; unmatched bases: 15. From germline, CDR1 is SGHTA and CDR2 FQGTGA. The sequence came from a woman aged 80 or older with acute or convalescent COVID-19. Sequencing input: peripheral blood. V and J are TRBV7-3 and TRBJ2-2; 8 positions agree with TRBD2. CDR3 region: CASSLSPGLAGTSGELFF. CDR3 DNA sequence: TGTGCCAGCAGCTTAAGCCCTGGATTAGCGGGGACGTCTGGGGAGCTGTTTTTT.